This T cell receptor beta chain was obtained from a study of cytomegalovirus exposure and HLA in healthy donors. Study outcomes and limitations: Cytomegalovirus-associated status was assigned to 164 TCR beta chains. According to a later analysis, TCR clusters from the first cohort tended to co-occur in the roughly 120 validation repertoires. Many donors carried some public TCRs, although rarity characterized most TCR sequences. As was reported, the classifier diagnosed cytomegalovirus status with high specificity and sensitivity.

The table came from immunoSEQ multiplex PCR; TCRdb's copy has only in-frame clones and leaves some out. The data show tens of thousands of clones, with over 85% seen just once and 1.4% held by the top ten. The V gene's germline CDR1 is SGHRS and CDR2 YFSETQ. The V gene lost 3 bases and the J gene lost 3 bases, with 7 bases spanning the gap. The CDR3 covers 12 residues. For this clone: Antigen unknown.

The sequenced sample was PBMCs. This clonotype was sampled from a man aged 18-30 years in good health and CMV-seropositive. The chain couples TRBV5-1 to TRBJ2-7, with D unclear. The CDR3 DNA follows: TGCGCCAGCAGCTCCTCAGACTACGAGCAGTACTTC. This gives the protein CASSSSDYEQYF.